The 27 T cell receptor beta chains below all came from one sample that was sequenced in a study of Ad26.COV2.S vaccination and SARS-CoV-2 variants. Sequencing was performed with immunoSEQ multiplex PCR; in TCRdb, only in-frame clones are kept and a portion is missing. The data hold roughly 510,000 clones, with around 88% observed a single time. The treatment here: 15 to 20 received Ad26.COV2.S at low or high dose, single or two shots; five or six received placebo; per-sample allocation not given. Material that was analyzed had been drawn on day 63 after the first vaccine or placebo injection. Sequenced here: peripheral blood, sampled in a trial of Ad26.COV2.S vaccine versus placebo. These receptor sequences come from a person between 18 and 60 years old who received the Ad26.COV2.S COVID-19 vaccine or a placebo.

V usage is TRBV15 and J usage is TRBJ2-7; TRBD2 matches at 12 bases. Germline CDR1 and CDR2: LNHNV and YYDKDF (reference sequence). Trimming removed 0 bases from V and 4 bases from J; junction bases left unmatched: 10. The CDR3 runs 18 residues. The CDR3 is CATSRDSRLAGDSYEQYF. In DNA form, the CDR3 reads TGTGCCACCAGCAGAGATTCTCGACTAGCGGGAGATTCGTACGAGCAGTACTTC.

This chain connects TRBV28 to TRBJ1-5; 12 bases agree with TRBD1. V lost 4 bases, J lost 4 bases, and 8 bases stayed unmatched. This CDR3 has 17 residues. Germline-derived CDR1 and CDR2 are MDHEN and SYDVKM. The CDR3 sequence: CASSSGTGGLRNQPQHF. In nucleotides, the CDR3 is TGTGCCAGCAGTTCTGGGACAGGGGGCCTGAGGAATCAGCCCCAGCATTTT.

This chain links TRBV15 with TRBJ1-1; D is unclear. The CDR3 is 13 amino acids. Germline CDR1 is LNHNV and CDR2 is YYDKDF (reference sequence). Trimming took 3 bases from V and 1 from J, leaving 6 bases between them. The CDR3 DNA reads TGTGCCACCAGCAGGGAGCAGAACACTGAAGCTTTCTTT. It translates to CATSREQNTEAFF.

This chain's CDR3 is CASRNPGGQLNYGYTF. The CDR3 coding sequence is TGTGCCAGTAGAAACCCAGGGGGACAGCTAAACTATGGCTACACCTTC. This chain connects TRBV19 to TRBJ1-2; TRBD1 matches 7 bases. The germline V gene has CDR1 LNHDA and CDR2 SQIVND (reference sequence). V lost 6 bases to trimming and J lost 2 bases; unmatched junction nucleotides: 12. The CDR3 is 16 residues long.

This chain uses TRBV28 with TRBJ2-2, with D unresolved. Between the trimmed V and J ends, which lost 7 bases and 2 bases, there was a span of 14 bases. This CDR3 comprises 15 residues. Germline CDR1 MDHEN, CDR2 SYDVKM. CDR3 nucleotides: TGTGCCAGCACCCACCCCGGCCCTAACACCGGGGAGCTGTTTTTT. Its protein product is CASTHPGPNTGELFF.

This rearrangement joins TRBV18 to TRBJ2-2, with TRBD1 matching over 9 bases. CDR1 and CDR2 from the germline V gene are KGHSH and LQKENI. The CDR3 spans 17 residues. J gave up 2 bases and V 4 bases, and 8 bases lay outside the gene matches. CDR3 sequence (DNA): TGTGCCAGCTCACACCGAACAGGGGGCCTAAACACCGGGGAGCTGTTTTTT. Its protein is CASSHRTGGLNTGELFF.

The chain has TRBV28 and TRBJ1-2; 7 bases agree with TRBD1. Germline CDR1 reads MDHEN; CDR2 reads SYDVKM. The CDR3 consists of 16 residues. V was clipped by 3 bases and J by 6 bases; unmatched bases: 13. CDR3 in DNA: TGTGCCAGCAGTTTCTGGACAGGATTAACCTCCGATGGCTACACCTTC. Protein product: CASSFWTGLTSDGYTF.

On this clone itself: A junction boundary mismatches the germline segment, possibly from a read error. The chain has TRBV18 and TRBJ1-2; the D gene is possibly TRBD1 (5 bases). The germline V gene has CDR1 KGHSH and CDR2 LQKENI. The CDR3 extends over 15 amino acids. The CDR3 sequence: CASSPTTGLNHGYTF. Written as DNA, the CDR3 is TGTGCCAGCTCACCCACAACAGGACTTAACCATGGCTACACCTTC.

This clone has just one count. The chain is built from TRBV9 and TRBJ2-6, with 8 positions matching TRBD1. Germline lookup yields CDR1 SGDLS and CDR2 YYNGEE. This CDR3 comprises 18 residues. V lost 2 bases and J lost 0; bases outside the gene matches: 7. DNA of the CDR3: TGTGCCAGCAGCGTCGGACAGGGCCATAGCTCTGGGGCCAACGTCCTGACTTTC. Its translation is CASSVGQGHSSGANVLTF.

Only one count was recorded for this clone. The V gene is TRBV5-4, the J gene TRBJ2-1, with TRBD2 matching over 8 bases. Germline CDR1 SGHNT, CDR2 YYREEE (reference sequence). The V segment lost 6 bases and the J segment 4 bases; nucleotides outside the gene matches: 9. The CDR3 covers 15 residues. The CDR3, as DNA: TGTGCCAGCACCCCCCCGGGAGGGGGGTACAATGAGCAGTTCTTC. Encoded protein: CASTPPGGGYNEQFF.

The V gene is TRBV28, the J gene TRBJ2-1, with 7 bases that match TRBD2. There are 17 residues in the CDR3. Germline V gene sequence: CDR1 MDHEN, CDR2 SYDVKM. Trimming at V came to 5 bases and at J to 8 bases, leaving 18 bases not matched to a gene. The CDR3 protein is CASSPLGLMSLGDEQFF. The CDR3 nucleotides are TGTGCCAGCAGTCCTTTGGGACTAATGAGCCTCGGGGATGAGCAGTTCTTC.

DNA for the CDR3: TGTGCCAGTAGTATAGGGACAGGGGTTGGCTACACCTTC. Protein product: CASSIGTGVGYTF. The chain combines TRBV19 with TRBJ1-2; 9 nucleotides match TRBD1. CDR3 length: 13 residues. Germline V gene sequence: CDR1 LNHDA, CDR2 SQIVND (reference sequence). V shed 1 base and J 7 bases; nucleotides not matched to a gene: 1.

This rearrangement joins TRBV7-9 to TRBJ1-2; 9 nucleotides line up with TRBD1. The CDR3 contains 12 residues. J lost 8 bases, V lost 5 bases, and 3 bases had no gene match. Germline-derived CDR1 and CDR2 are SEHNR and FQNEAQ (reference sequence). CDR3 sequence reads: CASSVQGAGYTF. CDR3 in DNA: TGTGCCAGCAGCGTACAGGGGGCGGGCTACACCTTC.

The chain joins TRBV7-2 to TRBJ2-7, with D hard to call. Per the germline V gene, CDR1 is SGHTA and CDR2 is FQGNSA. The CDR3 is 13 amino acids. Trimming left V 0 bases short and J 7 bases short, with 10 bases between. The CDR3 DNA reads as TGTGCCAGCAGCTTAGCCCCCGCCTTGGAGCAGTACTTC. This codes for CASSLAPALEQYF.

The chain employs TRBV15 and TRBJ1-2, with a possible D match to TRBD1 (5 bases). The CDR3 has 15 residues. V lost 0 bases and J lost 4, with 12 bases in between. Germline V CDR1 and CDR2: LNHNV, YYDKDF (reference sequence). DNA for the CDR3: TGTGCCACCAGCAGAGAACGGGGCATGGGCTATGGCTACACCTTC. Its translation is CATSRERGMGYGYTF.

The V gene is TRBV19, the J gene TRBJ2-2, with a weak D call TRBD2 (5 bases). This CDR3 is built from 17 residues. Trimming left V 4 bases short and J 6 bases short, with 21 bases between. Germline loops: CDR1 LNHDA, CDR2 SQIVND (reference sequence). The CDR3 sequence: CASSRRPGSTRAGELFF. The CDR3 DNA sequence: TGTGCCAGTAGTAGAAGACCGGGATCCACTCGTGCCGGGGAGCTGTTTTTT.

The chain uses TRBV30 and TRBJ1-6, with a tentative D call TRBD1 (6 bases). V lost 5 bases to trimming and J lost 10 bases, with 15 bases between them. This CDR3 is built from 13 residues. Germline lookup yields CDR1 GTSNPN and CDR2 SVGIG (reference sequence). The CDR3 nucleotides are TGTGCCTGGCGGGACAATTTAATGTCACCCCTCCACTTT. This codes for CAWRDNLMSPLHF. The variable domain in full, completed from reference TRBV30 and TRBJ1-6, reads SQTIHQWPATLVQPVGSPLSLECTVEGTSNPNLYWYRQAAGRGLQLLFYSVGIGQISSEVPQNLSASRPQDRQFILSSKKLLLSDSGFYLCAWRDNLMSPLHFGNGTRLTVT.

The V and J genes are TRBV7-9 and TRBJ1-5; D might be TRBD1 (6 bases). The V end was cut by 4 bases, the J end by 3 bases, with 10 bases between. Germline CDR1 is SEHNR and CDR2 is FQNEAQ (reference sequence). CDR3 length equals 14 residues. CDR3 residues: CASSSTGYNQPQHF. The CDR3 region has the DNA TGTGCCAGCAGCTCGACAGGTTACAATCAGCCCCAGCATTTT.

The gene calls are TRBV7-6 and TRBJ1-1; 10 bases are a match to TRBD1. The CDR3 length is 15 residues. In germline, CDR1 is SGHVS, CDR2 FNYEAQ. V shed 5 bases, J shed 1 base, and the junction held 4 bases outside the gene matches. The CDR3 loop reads CASSGRTGGNTEAFF. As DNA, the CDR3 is TGTGCCAGCAGCGGAAGGACAGGGGGGAACACTGAAGCTTTCTTT. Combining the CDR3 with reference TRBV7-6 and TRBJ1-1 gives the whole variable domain GAGVSQSPRYKVTKRGQDVALRCDPISGHVSLYWYRQALGQGPEFLTYFNYEAQQDKSGLPNDRFSAERPEGSISTLTIQRTEQRDSAMYRCASSGRTGGNTEAFFGQGTRLTVV.

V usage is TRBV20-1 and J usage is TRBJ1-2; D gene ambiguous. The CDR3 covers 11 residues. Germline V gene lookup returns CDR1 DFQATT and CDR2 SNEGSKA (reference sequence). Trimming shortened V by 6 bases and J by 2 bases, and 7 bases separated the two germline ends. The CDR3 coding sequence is TGCAGTGCACCAGACAACTATGGCTACACCTTC. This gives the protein CSAPDNYGYTF.

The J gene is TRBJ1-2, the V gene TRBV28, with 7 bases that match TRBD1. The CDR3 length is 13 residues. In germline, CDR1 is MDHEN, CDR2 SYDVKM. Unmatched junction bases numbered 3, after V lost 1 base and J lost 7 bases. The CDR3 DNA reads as TGTGCCAGCAGTTTATCTGACAGGGTTGGCTACACCTTC. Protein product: CASSLSDRVGYTF.

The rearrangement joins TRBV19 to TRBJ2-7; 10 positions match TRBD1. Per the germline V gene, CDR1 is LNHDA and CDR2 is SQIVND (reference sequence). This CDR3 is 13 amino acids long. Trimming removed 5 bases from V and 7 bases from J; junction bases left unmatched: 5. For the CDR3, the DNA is TGTGCCAGTAGTCGACAGGGGGCGGGGGAGCAGTACTTC. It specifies CASSRQGAGEQYF.

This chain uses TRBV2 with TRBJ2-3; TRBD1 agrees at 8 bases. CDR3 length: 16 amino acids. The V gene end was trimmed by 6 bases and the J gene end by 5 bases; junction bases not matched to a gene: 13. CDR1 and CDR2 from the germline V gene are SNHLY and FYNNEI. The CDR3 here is CASRVRTGTHVDTQYF. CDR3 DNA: TGTGCCAGCAGAGTACGGACAGGGACGCACGTAGATACGCAGTATTTT.

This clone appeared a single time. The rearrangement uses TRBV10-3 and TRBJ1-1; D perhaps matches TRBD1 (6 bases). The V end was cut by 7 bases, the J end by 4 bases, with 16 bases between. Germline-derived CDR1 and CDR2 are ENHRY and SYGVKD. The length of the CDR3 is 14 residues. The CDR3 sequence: CAITPDRAGTEAFF. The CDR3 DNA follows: TGTGCCATCACTCCGGACAGAGCGGGCACTGAAGCTTTCTTT.

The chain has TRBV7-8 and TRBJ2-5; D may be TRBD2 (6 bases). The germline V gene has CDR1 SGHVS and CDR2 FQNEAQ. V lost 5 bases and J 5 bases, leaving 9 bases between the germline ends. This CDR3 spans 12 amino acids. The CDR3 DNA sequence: TGTGCCAGCAGCCCCAGCGGGGAGACCCAGTACTTC. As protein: CASSPSGETQYF.

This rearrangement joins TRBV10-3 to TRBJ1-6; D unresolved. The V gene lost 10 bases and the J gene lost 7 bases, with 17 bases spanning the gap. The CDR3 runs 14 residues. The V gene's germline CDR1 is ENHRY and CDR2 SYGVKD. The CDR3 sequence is CATASEATNSPLHF. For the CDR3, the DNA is TGTGCCACCGCTTCGGAGGCCACCAATTCACCCCTCCACTTT.

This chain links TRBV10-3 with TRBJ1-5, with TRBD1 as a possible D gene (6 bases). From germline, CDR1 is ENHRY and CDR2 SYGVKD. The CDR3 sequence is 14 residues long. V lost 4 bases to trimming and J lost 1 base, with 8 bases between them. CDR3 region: CAISGGQSNQPQHF. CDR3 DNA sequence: TGTGCCATCAGTGGGGGACAAAGCAATCAGCCCCAGCATTTT.